The source of this TCR beta chain is a study of T cells in Graves' hyperthyroidism and ophthalmopathy. The CDR3 sequence runs 15 residues, both termini included. Germline V gives CDR1 SGHTA, CDR2 FQGTGA. Turning to this clonotype: Its antigen is not identified. No conserved phenylalanine or tryptophan ends this CDR3, so it is likely a read error. No DNA is shown, since the ends of the CDR3 on it are uncertain; the CDR3 is the one TCRdb lists.

Regarding the study as a whole: The model identified upcoming ophthalmopathy a median roughly 6 months ahead of onset.

Amplified regions were TCR beta CDR3 sequences from RNA transcripts. The HTBI primer set drove a first-round RT-PCR of the TCR CDR3. TCRdb re-analysed the multiplex PCR reads in MiXCR, keeping a single row per CDR3 protein. The data show roughly 710,000 distinct CDR3 sequences, just over 35% seen once. Graves' hyperthyroidism was deemed stable given no ophthalmopathy progression within 18 months. The sequence derives from a middle-aged woman with Graves' hyperthyroidism. The chain couples TRBV7-3 to TRBJ2-1; the tabulated D call, TRBD2, remains unverified against the DNA. The specimen was blood. The CDR3 here is CASSFRTTAPTMSSC.